The rows below give T cell receptor beta chains drawn from one sample of a study of cytomegalovirus exposure and HLA in healthy donors. Here immunoSEQ multiplex PCR was the method, and the copy in TCRdb shows in-frame clones only, minus some. Of roughly 160,000 clones in the sample, roughly 84% were seen once. Sequencing used PBMCs. Receptors originate from a boy aged 2 to 10 in good health and CMV-seronegative. CDR3s include the opening cysteine and the closing phenylalanine or tryptophan. The order of the fields is J gene, V gene, D gene, clone size, CDR3 DNA, CDR3 protein. A D gene is named only where the DNA matches it firmly. Size tells how often a clone was seen (once, few, many) or the class of an expanded clone, and some rows leave it out.

TRBJ2-5,TRBV5-1,TRBD2,once,TGCGCCAGCAGCAAAGGACTAGCGGAAGAGACCCAGTACTTC,CASSKGLAEETQYF
TRBJ1-3,TRBV29-1,TRBD1,.,TGCAGCGTTAGGACAGGGGGCTCTGGAAACACCATATATTTT,CSVRTGGSGNTIYF
TRBJ2-2,TRBV19,TRBD2,.,TGTGCCAGTACTCTCTTTAGCGGGAGGAACACCGGGGAGCTGTTTTTT,CASTLFSGRNTGELFF
TRBJ2-7,TRBV7-8,.,few,TGTGCCAGCAGCGGAAATCGGGTCGAGCAGTACTTC,CASSGNRVEQYF
TRBJ2-1,TRBV27,TRBD2,.,TGTGCCAGCAGTTTTGGGGCAGCGGGAGGGCCGGGTGAGCAGTTCTTC,CASSFGAAGGPGEQFF
TRBJ1-1,TRBV10-2,.,once,TGCGCCAGCAGTGAGAGCAGGGGATCCACTGAAGCTTTCTTT,CASSESRGSTEAFF
TRBJ1-5,TRBV15,.,.,TGTGCCACCAGCAGGTCAGGGGCCAATCAGCCCCAGCATTTT,CATSRSGANQPQHF
TRBJ2-1,TRBV7-3,.,.,TGTGCCAGCAGCCCCAGGCAGGGCAATGAGCAGTTCTTC,CASSPRQGNEQFF
TRBJ1-2,TRBV30,.,once,TGTGCCTGGATTTCGGGGTTGAGCTACACCTTC,CAWISGLSYTF
TRBJ2-2,TRBV2,.,.,TGTGCCAGCAGCCCTCCGGAGGGCCGGAAGAAAGGGGAGCTGTTTTTT,CASSPPEGRKKGELFF
TRBJ2-7,TRBV18,TRBD2,once,TGTGCCAGCTCACCACATCACCTAGCGGGCGGCTCCTACGAGCAGTACTTC,CASSPHHLAGGSYEQYF
TRBJ1-1,TRBV27,TRBD1,.,TGTGCCAGCAGTTTCTGGAGGGACAGGTTGCGGAACACTGAAGCTTTCTTT,CASSFWRDRLRNTEAFF
TRBJ2-3,TRBV6-5,TRBD2,.,TGTGCCACGTCGATAGCGGGAGAGACAGATACGCAGTATTTT,CATSIAGETDTQYF
TRBJ2-2,TRBV11-1,.,.,TGTGCCAGCAGCTTCGAATCCCGGGACTTGAACACCGGGGAGCTGTTTTTT,CASSFESRDLNTGELFF
TRBJ2-7,TRBV28,.,.,TGTGCCAGCAGTTTAGTCGTCAGCTCCTACGAGCAGTACTTC,CASSLVVSSYEQYF
TRBJ2-2,TRBV5-4,TRBD2,.,TGTGCCAGCGCTCCCGGGCGGGAGGGCCGAACCACCGGGGAGCTGTTTTTT,CASAPGREGRTTGELFF
TRBJ2-1,TRBV5-4,TRBD2,few,TGTGCCAGCAGCTCGAGGACTAGCGGGAGTCCCCGATACAATGAGCAGTTCTTC,CASSSRTSGSPRYNEQFF
TRBJ2-2,TRBV7-6,TRBD2,.,TGTGCCAGCAGCTTTCGTCCGGGAGGTTCGAACACCGGGGAGCTGTTTTTT,CASSFRPGGSNTGELFF
TRBJ2-3,TRBV13,TRBD2,.,TGTGCCAGCAGCTTAGCACTAGCGAGACACCAGGTTACAGATACGCAGTATTTT,CASSLALARHQVTDTQYF
TRBJ2-4,TRBV29-1,.,.,TGCAGCGTCCCCGCCCCTGGACTTAACATTCAGTACTTC,CSVPAPGLNIQYF
TRBJ1-5,TRBV19,.,.,TGTGCCAGTAGTATGGGGACACCCAACAATCAGCCCCAGCATTTT,CASSMGTPNNQPQHF
TRBJ1-1,TRBV5-4,TRBD1,once,TGTGCCAGCAGCTTGGATGGAGGGGGCATCACTGAAGCTTTCTTT,CASSLDGGGITEAFF
TRBJ2-5,TRBV6-1,.,.,TGTGCCAGCAGTGGCCTCCAGGTTTGGGAGACCCAGTACTTC,CASSGLQVWETQYF
TRBJ2-7,TRBV5-1,TRBD1,.,TGCGCCAGCAGCGCCCTCCAGGGGGCGGCCAGATCCGAGCAGTACTTC,CASSALQGAARSEQYF
TRBJ2-7,TRBV4-1,.,.,TGCGCCAGCAGCCAAGATTTGGCCGGGATTCAGGAGAACTACGAGCAGTACTTC,CASSQDLAGIQENYEQYF
TRBJ1-2,TRBV5-4,TRBD1,.,TGTGCCAGCAGCTCTGGACAGGGGGATTTTAACTATGGCTACACCTTC,CASSSGQGDFNYGYTF
TRBJ2-3,TRBV5-1,TRBD2,.,TGCGCCAGCAGCGACGGACTAGCGGGGTACACAGATACGCAGTATTTT,CASSDGLAGYTDTQYF
TRBJ2-5,TRBV4-1,.,few,TGCGCCAGCAGCCAAGTAGGAGAGACAGGTAACCAAGAGACCCAGTACTTC,CASSQVGETGNQETQYF
TRBJ1-2,TRBV27,.,.,TGTGCCAGCAGTTTAGGGCAGGGGTATGGCTACACCTTC,CASSLGQGYGYTF
TRBJ2-3,TRBV2,TRBD2,.,TGTGCCAGCAGGACTAGCGCAGATACGCAGTATTTT,CASRTSADTQYF
TRBJ1-2,TRBV30,.,.,TGTGCCTGGAGTGTACTCGGGGTGGCTGGCTACACCTTC,CAWSVLGVAGYTF
TRBJ2-3,TRBV5-6,.,.,TGTGCCAGCAGCTTGGGTAATAGCCTGGCTGATACGCAGTATTTT,CASSLGNSLADTQYF
TRBJ1-1,TRBV11-3,.,.,TGTGCCAGCAGCTTTGGACAGCGCCCTGAAGCTTTCTTT,CASSFGQRPEAFF
TRBJ2-1,TRBV27,.,.,TGTGCCAGCAGGGCCGGGACAAGGGGAGACAATGAGCAGTTCTTC,CASRAGTRGDNEQFF
TRBJ2-3,TRBV2,.,.,TGTGCCAGCAGCCCCGGTCCAGGTACGCAGTATTTT,CASSPGPGTQYF
TRBJ2-1,TRBV5-1,TRBD2,.,TGCGCCAGCAGCTTGCGAGCTAGCGGGGTTAATGAGCAGTTCTTC,CASSLRASGVNEQFF
TRBJ2-7,TRBV4-1,.,.,TGCGCCAGCAGCCCCGGGTCTTTGCGGAGCCCCTACGAGCAGTACTTC,CASSPGSLRSPYEQYF
TRBJ2-7,TRBV4-2,TRBD2,.,TGTGCCAGCAGCCAGGGGACTAGCGGGACAACCTATTACGAGCAGTACTTC,CASSQGTSGTTYYEQYF
TRBJ2-1,TRBV19,.,.,TGTGCCAGTACCCCTGTGGGCAGGGAGGACAATGAGCAGTTCTTC,CASTPVGREDNEQFF
TRBJ2-2,TRBV19,.,.,TGTGCCAGTAGCTTCCGTAGCGGGGAGCTGTTTTTT,CASSFRSGELFF
TRBJ1-1,TRBV6-1,.,.,TGTGCCAGCAGTGCACAGGGACACACTGAAGCTTTCTTT,CASSAQGHTEAFF
TRBJ2-7,TRBV19,.,.,TGTGCCAGTAGTATAGGTCAGAAGACAACCTACGAGCAGTACTTC,CASSIGQKTTYEQYF
TRBJ2-5,TRBV18,TRBD2,.,TGTGCCAGCTCACCACGGGCGGGAGCAGAGACCCAGTACTTC,CASSPRAGAETQYF
TRBJ2-6,TRBV19,.,.,TGTGCCAGTAGTATAAACGACAGAAAAGGCTCTGGGGCCAACGTCCTGACTTTC,CASSINDRKGSGANVLTF
TRBJ1-2,TRBV4-1,.,few,TGCGCCAGCAGCCAATCTTTTCCTGAGGGTAGCTATGGCTACACCTTC,CASSQSFPEGSYGYTF
TRBJ1-1,TRBV7-3,TRBD1,.,TGTGCCAGCAGCTTCGCCGGGACAGGGGGACCCACTGAAGCTTTCTTT,CASSFAGTGGPTEAFF
TRBJ1-5,TRBV4-1,TRBD1,.,TGCGCCAGCAGCCAAACGTACAGGGGTAGCAATCAGCCCCAGCATTTT,CASSQTYRGSNQPQHF
TRBJ1-5,TRBV27,.,.,TGTGCCAGCAGTCCGGCAGGGATCAATCAGCCCCAGCATTTT,CASSPAGINQPQHF
TRBJ2-6,TRBV5-4,TRBD1,once,TGTGCCAGCAGCTTGGGATGGGGGGACAGGGCGGATGGGGCCAACGTCCTGACTTTC,CASSLGWGDRADGANVLTF
TRBJ2-2,TRBV5-1,.,.,TGCGCCAGCGTGGAGGGCCCCGGGGAGCTGTTTTTT,CASVEGPGELFF
TRBJ2-5,TRBV5-1,TRBD2,.,TGCGCCAGCAGCTTGGTGAGGGCTAGCGGGAGGTACCAAGAGACCCAGTACTTC,CASSLVRASGRYQETQYF
TRBJ2-1,TRBV15,TRBD2,few,TGTGCCACCAGCAGAGATCCGCGCGGGAGCTCCTACAATGAGCAGTTCTTC,CATSRDPRGSSYNEQFF
TRBJ2-1,TRBV12-5,TRBD2,.,TGTGCTAGTGGTTTGGGAGGGACTAGCGGGCCCTCCGCCTACAATGAGCAGTTCTTC,CASGLGGTSGPSAYNEQFF
TRBJ2-7,TRBV5-1,TRBD2,.,TGCGCCAGCAGCCTCTCTAGCGGGAGCTACGAGCAGTACTTC,CASSLSSGSYEQYF
TRBJ2-3,TRBV7-9,.,.,TGTGCCAGCAGCTTAGCGGAGGCTGCCACAGATACGCAGTATTTT,CASSLAEAATDTQYF